This T cell receptor (beta chain) comes out of a study of T cell responses to AZD1222 COVID-19 vaccine. Regarding the study as a whole: When two AZD1222 doses had been given, Spike-specific TCR breadth and depth rose. Nearly half of spike-specific TCRs reportedly target variant regions that are unmutated in the B.1.351 and B.1.1.7 variants. Regions 160-218 and 743-854 dominated among vaccine-associated CD4 TCRs spanning spike. Only after the peak T cell response were repertoires sampled.

As to this clone: Antigen unknown.

V was trimmed by 4 bases and J by 0 bases, leaving 11 bases between them. Per germline, CDR1 SQVTM and CDR2 ANQGSEA. This CDR3 spans 14 amino acids. TCRdb's copy holds only in-frame clones and misses some; the assay was immunoSEQ multiplex PCR. This table holds over 120,000 clones. Sequenced input: peripheral blood. The receptor was isolated from an adult in good health. The chain recombines TRBV29-1 with TRBJ2-3; D is unclear. The chain's CDR3 is CSVAAAVSTDTQYF. The CDR3, as DNA: TGCAGCGTTGCGGCAGCCGTGAGCACAGATACGCAGTATTTT.